This T cell receptor (beta chain) was sequenced for a study of cytomegalovirus exposure and HLA in healthy donors. Study-wide points: A later analysis linked a missense DCLRE1C variant to TCR beta V- and J-gene trimming. In a later analysis, compared with equally common non-associated chains, HLA-associated beta chains were more expanded. For most TCR sequences rarity was the rule, although some public TCRs occurred in many donors.

This clone came up once. What it binds is not known. 13 Jbeta primers and 60 Vbeta primers were used for the PCR. Original data processing: A later analysis tallied about 80 million unique TCR beta chains, some 10 million of them shared. Data came from immunoSEQ multiplex PCR; TCRdb stores just in-frame clones and leaves some out. Clone size and the V and J calls come from that table; the DNA yielded D and trimming. The sample shows around 80,000 clones, over 60% of them seen only once. Per germline, CDR1 MDHEN and CDR2 SYDVKM. The CDR3 totals 11 residues. The germline V and J ends were trimmed by 7 bases and 3 bases, with 7 bases remaining between them.

The V and J genes are TRBV28 and TRBJ2-7; D ambiguous. The TCR originated in a man aged 40-49 years in good health and CMV-seronegative. Source material: PBMCs. Here the CDR3 reads CASTKNYEQYF. DNA of the CDR3: TGTGCCAGCACCAAAAACTACGAGCAGTACTTC.